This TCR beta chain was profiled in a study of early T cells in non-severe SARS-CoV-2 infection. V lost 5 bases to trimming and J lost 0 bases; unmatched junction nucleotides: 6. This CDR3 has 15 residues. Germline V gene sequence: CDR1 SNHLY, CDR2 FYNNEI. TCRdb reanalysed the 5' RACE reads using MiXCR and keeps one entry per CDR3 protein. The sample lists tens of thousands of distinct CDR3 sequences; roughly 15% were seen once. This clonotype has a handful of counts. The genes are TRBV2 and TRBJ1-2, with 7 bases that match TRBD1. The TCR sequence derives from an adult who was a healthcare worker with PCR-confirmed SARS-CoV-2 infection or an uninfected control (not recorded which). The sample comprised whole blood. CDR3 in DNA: TGTGCCAGCAGTCCCGACAGGGCCTCTAACTATGGCTACACCTTC. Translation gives CASSPDRASNYGYTF.